This entry lists 13 T cell receptor beta chains sequenced from one sample in a study of T-cell memory formation after mild COVID-19 (dated by TCRdb to the early 2020s). Libraries were built with 5' RACE. TCRdb lists the instrument as Illumina NovaSeq 6000. The public reads were quality trimmed at Q25 with fastp and then assembled into clones with MiXCR by TCRdb, keeping productive beta chains. Rows merge per CDR3 protein into single entries with the most common DNA and genes. Counted in this sample were about 210,000 distinct CDR3 sequences; 10% to 13% of them appeared once. The ten largest make up roughly 3% of the sample. Input material: PBMCs or a T cell subset sorted from them (not recorded which). These receptors originate from a man aged 18 to 30 who had mild COVID-19 (a few samples of this study predate the infection). The sample titles of this study are shuffled in the database, so cell type and time point are left out; the donor was told from shared clones.

The chain uses TRBV20-1 and TRBJ2-2, with a weak D call TRBD2 (5 bases). The CDR3 covers 13 residues. V was pared by 4 bases and J by 2 bases, with 8 bases between. CDR1 is DFQATT, CDR2 SNEGSKA, per germline (reference sequence). For the CDR3, the DNA is TGCAGTGCTAAGCGGACCAACACCGGGGAGCTGTTTTTT. Its protein product is CSAKRTNTGELFF.

This clonotype was seen ten or more times. The chain is built from TRBV7-9 and TRBJ2-7; no definite D call. CDR3 length: 13 residues. Trimming pared 2 bases from V and 4 bases from J, leaving 9 bases between. Germline V CDR1 and CDR2: SEHNR, FQNEAQ (reference sequence). The CDR3 sequence: CASSLFSGYEQYV. The CDR3 DNA is TGTGCCAGCAGCTTATTTTCCGGGTACGAGCAGTACGTC.

This clonotype was picked up a small number of times. DNA of the CDR3: TGTGCCAGCAACCGAGGGGGTAATGAGCAGTTCTTC. It is translated as CASNRGGNEQFF. This chain connects TRBV7-2 to TRBJ2-1, with D perhaps matching TRBD1 (6 bases). V was clipped by 7 bases and J by 7 bases, with 11 bases between them. This CDR3 spans 12 amino acids. Germline CDR1 and CDR2: SGHTA and FQGNSA.

This clonotype was counted at least ten times. This chain connects TRBV24-1 to TRBJ2-5; 7 nucleotides match TRBD1. Germline V gene lookup returns CDR1 KGHDR and CDR2 SFDVKD. This CDR3 is built from 16 residues. V shed 3 bases, J shed 1 base, and the junction held 7 bases outside the gene matches. The CDR3 DNA reads TGTGCCACCAGTGATGCCCGGGACAGCCCCCAAGAGACCCAGTACTTC. This encodes CATSDARDSPQETQYF.

This CDR3 reads CSANGPRERGGRRETQYF. The CDR3, as DNA: TGCAGTGCTAATGGTCCGAGGGAGCGGGGGGGGCGCCGGGAGACCCAGTACTTC. The chain couples TRBV20-1 to TRBJ2-5, with 10 bases fitting TRBD2. CDR3 length: 18 amino acids. Germline CDR1 reads DFQATT; CDR2 reads SNEGSKA (reference sequence). The ends lost 4 bases at V and 5 bases at J; junction bases unmatched: 19.

The V and J genes are TRBV2 and TRBJ1-5, with TRBD1 identical over 8 bases. Germline V gene data show CDR1 as SNHLY and CDR2 as FYNNEI. V shed 6 bases, J shed 4 bases, and the junction held 2 bases outside the gene matches. The CDR3 loop spans 13 amino acids. DNA of the CDR3: TGTGCCAGCAGGGACAGGGTAAATCAGCCCCAGCATTTT. Amino acid sequence: CASRDRVNQPQHF.

This clonotype was observed many times. The V and J genes are TRBV5-1 and TRBJ1-5; 9 nucleotides line up with TRBD1. The CDR3 length is 14 residues. V was clipped by 3 bases and J by 2 bases; unmatched bases: 0. From germline, CDR1 is SGHRS and CDR2 YFSETQ. DNA of the CDR3: TGCGCCAGCAGCTGGACAGGGGGCAATCAGCCCCAGCATTTT. Its translation: CASSWTGGNQPQHF.

The table lists this clonotype with many counts. The CDR3 spells CAWSVQASYGYTF. DNA for the CDR3: TGTGCCTGGAGTGTACAAGCCTCCTATGGCTACACCTTC. The V call is TRBV30, the J call TRBJ1-2; D gene unclear. Per the germline V gene, CDR1 is GTSNPN and CDR2 is SVGIG (reference sequence). The CDR3 runs 13 residues. The V and J ends lost 0 bases and 4 bases respectively, with 9 bases between them.

The chain joins TRBV4-2 to TRBJ2-5; 8 bases match TRBD2. Trimming at V came to 3 bases and at J to 3 bases, leaving 9 bases not matched to a gene. This CDR3 contains 16 residues. CDR1 and CDR2 (germline): LGHNA, YNFKEQ. The CDR3 sequence: CASSQDRAGVKETQYF. The CDR3 DNA is TGTGCCAGCAGCCAGGATCGAGCGGGGGTCAAAGAGACCCAGTACTTC.

On this clonotype itself: Germline and junction disagree at one end, which may indicate a read error. J is TRBJ2-5 and V is TRBV7-2, with TRBD1 as a possible D gene (5 bases). From germline, CDR1 is SGHTA and CDR2 FQGNSA. The CDR3 sequence is 16 residues long. Here the CDR3 DNA reads TGTGCCAGCAGCTCCCGACCCTGGGGCCGTCAAGTGACCCAGTACTTC. Translation: CASSSRPWGRQVTQYF.

DNA of the CDR3: TGCAGCGTGCCCGAATACAAAAACAGGGGCACTGAAGCTTTCTTT. Its translation: CSVPEYKNRGTEAFF. V and J are TRBV29-1 and TRBJ1-1; TRBD1 matches at 7 bases. V trimming: 6 bases; J trimming: 4 bases; junction bases outside the gene matches: 14. CDR1 is SQVTM, CDR2 ANQGSEA, per germline. The CDR3 sequence is 15 residues long.

The chain employs TRBV24-1 and TRBJ2-1; D remains ambiguous. V was trimmed by 9 bases and J by 2 bases, leaving 13 bases between them. The germline V gene encodes CDR1 KGHDR and CDR2 SFDVKD. CDR3 length equals 14 residues. The CDR3 loop is CATGTSDAYNEQFF. The CDR3 DNA reads TGTGCCACCGGAACCTCAGACGCCTACAATGAGCAGTTCTTC.

The gene calls are TRBV5-5 and TRBJ1-5; 8 positions agree with TRBD1. The CDR3 extends over 14 amino acids. Germline CDR1 SGHKS, CDR2 YYEKEE (reference sequence). V was pared by 2 bases and J by 5 bases, with 3 bases of the junction left unmatched. The CDR3 region has the DNA TGTGCCAGCAGCTTCATACAGGGGGATCAGCCCCAGCATTTT. Translation: CASSFIQGDQPQHF. The full variable domain, with the rest looked up from reference TRBV5-5 and TRBJ1-5, is DAGVTQSPTHLIKTRGQQVTLRCSPISGHKSVSWYQQVLGQGPQFIFQYYEKEERGRGNFPDRFSARQFPNYSSELNVNALLLGDSALYLCASSFIQGDQPQHFGDGTRLSIL.